The source of this T cell receptor (beta chain) is a study of blood T cell repertoires in COVID-19. Study-wide context: The study drew acute and convalescent COVID-19 samples from the United States, Italy and Spain.

Trimming removed 5 bases from V and 0 bases from J; junction bases left unmatched: 6. CDR3 length: 16 amino acids. CDR1 and CDR2 from the germline V gene are SNHLY and FYNNEI. The authors' processing: Scientists estimated how many nucleated cells there were by amplifying reference gene primers. This table comes from immunoSEQ multiplex PCR, and its TCRdb copy is limited to in-frame clones, with some not included. The DNA was the basis for D and trimming; V, J and clone size are from that table. The data hold about 130,000 clones, with 85% to 90% observed a single time. The specimen was peripheral blood. The gene calls are TRBV2 and TRBJ2-2; 7 bases line up with TRBD1. The sequence was collected from a man aged 55-75 years with COVID-19, enrolled during active disease. CDR3 nucleotides: TGTGCCAGCAGTTCCTTGGGGACAGCGAACACCGGGGAGCTGTTTTTT. Protein: CASSSLGTANTGELFF.